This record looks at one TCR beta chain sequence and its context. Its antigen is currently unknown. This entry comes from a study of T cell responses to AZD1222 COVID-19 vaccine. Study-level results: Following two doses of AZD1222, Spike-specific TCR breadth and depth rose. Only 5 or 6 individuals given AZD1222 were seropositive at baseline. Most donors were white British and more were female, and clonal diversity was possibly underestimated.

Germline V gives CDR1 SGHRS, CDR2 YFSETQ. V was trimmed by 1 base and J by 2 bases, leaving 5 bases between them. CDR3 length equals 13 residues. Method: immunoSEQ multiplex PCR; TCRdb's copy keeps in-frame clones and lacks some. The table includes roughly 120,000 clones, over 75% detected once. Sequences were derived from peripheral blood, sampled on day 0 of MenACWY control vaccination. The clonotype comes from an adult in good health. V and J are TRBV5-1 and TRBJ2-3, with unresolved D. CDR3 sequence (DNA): TGCGCCAGCAGCTTGTCGGACACAGATACGCAGTATTTT. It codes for CASSLSDTDTQYF.